The sequence of this TCR beta chain was determined in a study of molecular identifiers for immune sequencing clone quantification. A few counts support this clonotype. The CDR3 spans 18 residues. Germline V gene data show CDR1 as SEHNR and CDR2 as FQNEAQ (reference sequence). The germline V and J ends were trimmed by 1 base and 5 bases, with 21 bases remaining between them. TCRdb called the PCR reads again in MiXCR, with one record for every CDR3 protein. The sample yields hundreds of thousands of distinct CDR3 sequences, about 22% seen once. The V gene is TRBV7-9, the J gene TRBJ1-5; no clear D gene. The sequence derives from a human donor in good health. Some libraries in this study had Jurkat cell RNA spiked in. Sequences were obtained from naive CD8+ T cells from blood, with Jurkat cell RNA spiked in. As for subset: FACS-sorted CD8+CD4-CCR7+CD45RA+ naive T cells. CDR3 residues: CASSLDVLEMGRDQPQHF. CDR3 sequence (DNA): TGTGCCAGCAGCTTAGATGTGCTGGAGATGGGGAGGGATCAGCCCCAGCATTTT.